The clone carrying this TCR beta chain was observed a handful of times. Antigen unknown. The data stem from a study of T cells after yellow fever vaccination. UMIs were added to TCR cDNA along with a universal primer site when it was made by 5'RACE template switching. TCRdb ran MiXCR on the 5' RACE reads and lists one entry per CDR3 protein. The sample lists approximately 610,000 distinct CDR3 sequences, approximately 16% seen once, with around a sixth in the top ten. Study findings and constraints: Of the clonotypes, a small share occurred in both CD4 and CD8 compartments. Contaminants from the bulk population, in the form of abundant clonotypes, could be found in FACS-sorted repertoires. A faster peak, day 5 versus 15, was reached by the weaker secondary response.

The TCR sequence derives from a man younger than 35 who received the YFV17D yellow fever vaccine. The sequencing here drew on PBMCs, taken 4 to 5 days after the first yellow fever vaccination.

The CDR3 spells CSARDLPRRGNAGELFF. The CDR3 DNA reads TGCAGTGCTAGAGATCTTCCCCGACGGGGAAACGCCGGGGAGCTGTTTTTT. V is TRBV20-1 and J is TRBJ2-2, with TRBD2 as a possible D gene (5 bases). Germline loops: CDR1 DFQATT, CDR2 SNEGSKA (reference sequence). The CDR3 totals 17 residues. Trimming took off 0 bases at V and 6 bases at J, with 20 bases between the two ends.